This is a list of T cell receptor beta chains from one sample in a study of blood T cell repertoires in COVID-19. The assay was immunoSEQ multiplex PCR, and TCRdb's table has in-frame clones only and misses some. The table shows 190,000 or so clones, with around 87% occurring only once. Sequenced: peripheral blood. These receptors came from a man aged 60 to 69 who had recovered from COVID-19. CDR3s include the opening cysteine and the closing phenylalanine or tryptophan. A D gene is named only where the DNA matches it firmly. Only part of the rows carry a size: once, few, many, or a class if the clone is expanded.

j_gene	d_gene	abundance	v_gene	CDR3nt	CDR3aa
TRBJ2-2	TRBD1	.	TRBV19	TGTGCCAGTAGTAGAGACAGGGTCGAAACCGGGGAGCTGTTTTTT	CASSRDRVETGELFF
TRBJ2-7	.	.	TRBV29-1	TGCAGCGGGCGGAGCGGACCGTACGAGCAGTACTTC	CSGRSGPYEQYF
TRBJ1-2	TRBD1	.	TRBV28	TGTGCCAGCAGTCGTAATACTCCCAGGGGGCTTAACTATGGCTACACCTTC	CASSRNTPRGLNYGYTF
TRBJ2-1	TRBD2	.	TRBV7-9	TGTGCCAGCAGCTTAGGACTAGCCAACGAGCAGTTCTTC	CASSLGLANEQFF
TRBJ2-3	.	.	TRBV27	TGTGCCAGCAGTTACGGGTCGGCCCTACACACAGATACGCAGTATTTT	CASSYGSALHTDTQYF
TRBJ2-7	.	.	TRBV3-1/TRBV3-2	TGTGCCAGCAGCCCCTACGGGTTATCGGCCTACGAGCAGTACTTC	CASSPYGLSAYEQYF
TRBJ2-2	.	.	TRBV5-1	TGCGCCAGCAGCTTGGCGGGGTTGTCGAACACCGGGGAGCTGTTTTTT	CASSLAGLSNTGELFF
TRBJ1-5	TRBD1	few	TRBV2	TGTGCCAGCAGGGGGGGACAGAATAGCAATCAGCCCCAGCATTTT	CASRGGQNSNQPQHF
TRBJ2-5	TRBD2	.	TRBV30	TGTGCCGGTAGACTAGCGGGAGGACGAGAGACCCAGTACTTC	CAGRLAGGRETQYF
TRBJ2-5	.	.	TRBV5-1	TGCGCCAGCAGTTTACTTCCGGGACAACAAGAGACCCAGTACTTC	CASSLLPGQQETQYF
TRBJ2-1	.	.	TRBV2	TGTGCCAGCAGTGAAAGCGTTGGGGGGAAGATGTTCTTC	CASSESVGGKMFF
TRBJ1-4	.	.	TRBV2	TGTGCCAGCAGTCCAGCCGGCGGGCTGTCTAATGAAAAACTGTTTTTT	CASSPAGGLSNEKLFF
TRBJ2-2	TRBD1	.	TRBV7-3	TGTGCCAGCAGCCAAGGACAGGCCAACACCGGGGAGCTGTTTTTT	CASSQGQANTGELFF
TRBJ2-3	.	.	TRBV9	TGTGCCAGCAGCGTAGCGAGCGAGGATACGCAGTATTTT	CASSVASEDTQYF
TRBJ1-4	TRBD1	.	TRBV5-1	TGCGCCAGCAGCTTTAAGGGGGCGTGGGAAAAACTGTTTTTT	CASSFKGAWEKLFF
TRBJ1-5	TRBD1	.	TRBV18	TGTGCCAGCTCAAACGGACAGGGACGAGGAAGGAGCAATCAGCCCCAGCATTTT	CASSNGQGRGRSNQPQHF
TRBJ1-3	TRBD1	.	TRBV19	TGTGCCAGTAGTTCCCGAGGACAGGTAATGAACTCTGGAAACACCATATATTTT	CASSSRGQVMNSGNTIYF
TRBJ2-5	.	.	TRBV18	TGTGCCAGCTCACCACAAGGGACTTTTCAAGAGACCCAGTACTTC	CASSPQGTFQETQYF
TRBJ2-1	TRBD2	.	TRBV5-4	TGTGCCAGCAGCTTGCCGGGACTAGCGGGGGCAGAATCGGGGCATGAGCAGTTCTTC	CASSLPGLAGAESGHEQFF
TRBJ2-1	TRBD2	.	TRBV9	TGTGCCAGCAGCACCCGACTAGCGGGGTACAATGAGCAGTTCTTC	CASSTRLAGYNEQFF
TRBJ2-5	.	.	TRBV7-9	TGTGCCAGCAGCTTGCCTGAACCCGGGACCCAGTACTTC	CASSLPEPGTQYF
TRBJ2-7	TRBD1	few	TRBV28	TGTGCCAGCAGTTTGACAGGGCGCGAGCAGTACTTC	CASSLTGREQYF
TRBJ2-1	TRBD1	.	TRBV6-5	TGTGCCAGCAGGACAGGGGGGATCAATGAGCAGTTCTTC	CASRTGGINEQFF
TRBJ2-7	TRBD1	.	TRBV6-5	TGTGCCAGCAGTTACGGGGGACAGGGGAGCTCCTACGAGCAGTACTTC	CASSYGGQGSSYEQYF
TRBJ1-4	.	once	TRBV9	TGTGCCAGCAGCCCATATCAGGGCCGCCCTGAAAAACTGTTTTTT	CASSPYQGRPEKLFF
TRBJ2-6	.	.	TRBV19	TGTGCCAGTAGCGGACATCCCTCTGGGGCCAACGTCCTGACTTTC	CASSGHPSGANVLTF
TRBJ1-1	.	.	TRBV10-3	TGTGCCATCAGTGAGTTATTTGAAGCTTTCTTT	CAISELFEAFF
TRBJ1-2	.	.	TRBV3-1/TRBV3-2	TGTGCCAGCAGCCAGTCTCCCTTCGGGTATGGCTACACCTTC	CASSQSPFGYGYTF